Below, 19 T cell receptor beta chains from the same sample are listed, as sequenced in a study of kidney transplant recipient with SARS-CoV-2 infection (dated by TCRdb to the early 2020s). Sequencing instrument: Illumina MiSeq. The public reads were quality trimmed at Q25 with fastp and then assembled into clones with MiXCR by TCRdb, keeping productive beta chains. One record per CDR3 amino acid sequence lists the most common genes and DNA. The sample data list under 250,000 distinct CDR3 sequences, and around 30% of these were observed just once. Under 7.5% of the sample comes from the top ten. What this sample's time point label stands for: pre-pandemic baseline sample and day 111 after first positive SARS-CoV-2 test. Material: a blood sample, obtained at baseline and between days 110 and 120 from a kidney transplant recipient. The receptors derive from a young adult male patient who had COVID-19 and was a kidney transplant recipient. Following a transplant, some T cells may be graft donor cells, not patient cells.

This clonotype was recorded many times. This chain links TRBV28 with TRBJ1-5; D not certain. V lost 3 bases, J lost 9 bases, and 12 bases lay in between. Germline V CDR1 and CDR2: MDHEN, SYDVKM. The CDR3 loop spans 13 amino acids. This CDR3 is CASSLYGIRPQHF. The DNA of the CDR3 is TGTGCCAGCAGTTTGTACGGTATCAGGCCCCAGCATTTT.

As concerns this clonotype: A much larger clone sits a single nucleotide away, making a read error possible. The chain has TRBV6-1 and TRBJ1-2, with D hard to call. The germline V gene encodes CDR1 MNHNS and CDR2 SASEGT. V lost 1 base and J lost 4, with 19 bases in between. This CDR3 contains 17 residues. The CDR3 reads CASSEGSSMRETYGYTF. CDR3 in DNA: TGTGCCAGCAGTGAAGGTTCCTCTATGCGAGAGACCTATGGCTACACCTTC.

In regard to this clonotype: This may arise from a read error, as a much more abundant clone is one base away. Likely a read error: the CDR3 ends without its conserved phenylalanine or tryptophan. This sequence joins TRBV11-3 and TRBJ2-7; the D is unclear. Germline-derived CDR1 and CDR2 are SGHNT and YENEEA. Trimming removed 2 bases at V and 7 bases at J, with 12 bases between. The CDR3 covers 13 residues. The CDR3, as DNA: TGTGCCAGCAGCTTAAACTCGGAACGTGAGCAGTACCTC. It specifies CASSLNSEREQYL.

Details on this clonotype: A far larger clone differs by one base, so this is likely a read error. The CDR3 here is CAGSQDIAGAGELFF. The CDR3 region has the DNA TGTGCCGGCAGCCAAGACATAGCGGGAGCCGGGGAGCTGTTTTTT. The chain is built from TRBV3-2 and TRBJ2-2; TRBD2, the D gene given by the table, was not confirmed from the DNA. TRBV3-2 constitutes a pseudogene. The CDR3 is made up of 15 amino acids.

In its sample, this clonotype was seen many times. The CDR3 DNA is TGTGCCAGCAGCTTCTCGACTAGCGCGAGGTACGAGCAGTACTTC. Translated, it gives CASSFSTSARYEQYF. J is TRBJ2-7 and V is TRBV9, with 8 positions matching TRBD2. Losses at the gene ends were 4 bases for V and 4 bases for J; bases not matched to a gene: 10. Germline V lookup: CDR1 SGDLS, CDR2 YYNGEE. The CDR3 consists of 15 residues. Full variable domain (outside the CDR3, taken from reference TRBV9 and TRBJ2-7): DSGVTQTPKHLITATGQRVTLRCSPRSGDLSVYWYQQSLDQGLQFLIQYYNGEERAKGNILERFSAQQFPDLHSELNLSSLELGDSALYFCASSFSTSARYEQYFGPGTRLTVT.

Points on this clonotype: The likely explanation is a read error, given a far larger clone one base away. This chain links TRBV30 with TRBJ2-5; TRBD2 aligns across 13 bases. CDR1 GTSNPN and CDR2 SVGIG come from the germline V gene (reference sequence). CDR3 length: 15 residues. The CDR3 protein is CAWSRLAGGPLEQCF. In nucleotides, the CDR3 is TGTGCCTGGAGCAGACTAGCGGGAGGTCCTCTCGAGCAGTGCTTC.

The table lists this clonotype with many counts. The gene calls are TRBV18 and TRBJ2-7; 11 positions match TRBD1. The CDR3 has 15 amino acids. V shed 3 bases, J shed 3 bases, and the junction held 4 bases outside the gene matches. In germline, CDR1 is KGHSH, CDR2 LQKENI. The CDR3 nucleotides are TGTGCCAGCTCACCCGGACAGGGGGCGATCTACGAGCAGTACTTC. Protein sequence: CASSPGQGAIYEQYF.

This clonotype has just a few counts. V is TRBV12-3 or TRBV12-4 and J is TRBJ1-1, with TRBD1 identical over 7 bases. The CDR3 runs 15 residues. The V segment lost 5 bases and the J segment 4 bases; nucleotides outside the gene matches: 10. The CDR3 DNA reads TGTGCCAGCAGTGAACAGGGGCACGGGACCACTGAAGCTTTCTTT. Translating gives CASSEQGHGTTEAFF.

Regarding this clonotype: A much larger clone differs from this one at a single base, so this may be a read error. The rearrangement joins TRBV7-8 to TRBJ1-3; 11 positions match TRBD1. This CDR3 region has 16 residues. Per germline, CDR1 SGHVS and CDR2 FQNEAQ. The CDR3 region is CACSSGTGGSGNTIYF. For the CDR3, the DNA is TGTGCCTGCAGCTCCGGGACAGGGGGCTCTGGAAACACCATATATTTT.

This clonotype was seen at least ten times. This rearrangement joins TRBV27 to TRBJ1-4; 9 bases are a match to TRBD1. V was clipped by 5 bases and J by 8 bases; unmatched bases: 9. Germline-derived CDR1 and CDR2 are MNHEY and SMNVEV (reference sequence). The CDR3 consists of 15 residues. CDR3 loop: CASSKTTGGGEKLFF. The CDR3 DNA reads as TGTGCCAGCAGTAAGACCACAGGGGGCGGAGAAAAACTGTTTTTT.

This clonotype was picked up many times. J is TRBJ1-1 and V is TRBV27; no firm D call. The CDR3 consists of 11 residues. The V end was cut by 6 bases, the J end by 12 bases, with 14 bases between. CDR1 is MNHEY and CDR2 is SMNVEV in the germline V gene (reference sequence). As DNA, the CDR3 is TGTGCCAGCAGCGACGTCCACGGGTCTTTCTTT. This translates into CASSDVHGSFF.

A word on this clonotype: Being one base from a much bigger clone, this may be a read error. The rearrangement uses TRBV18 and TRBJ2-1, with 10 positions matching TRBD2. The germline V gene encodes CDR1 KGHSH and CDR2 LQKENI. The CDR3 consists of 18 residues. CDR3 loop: CASSPRLAGAFSYNGQFF. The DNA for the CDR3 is TGTGCCAGCTCACCACGGCTAGCGGGAGCATTTTCCTACAATGGGCAGTTCTTC.

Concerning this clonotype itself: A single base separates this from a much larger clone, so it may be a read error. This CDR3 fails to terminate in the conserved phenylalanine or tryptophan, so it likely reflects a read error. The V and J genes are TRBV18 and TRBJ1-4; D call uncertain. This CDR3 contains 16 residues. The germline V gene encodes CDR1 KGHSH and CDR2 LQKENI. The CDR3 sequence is CASSPPGKGTTEKLFL. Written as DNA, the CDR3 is TGTGCCAGCTCCCCCCCTGGGAAGGGAACTACTGAAAAACTGTTTCTT.

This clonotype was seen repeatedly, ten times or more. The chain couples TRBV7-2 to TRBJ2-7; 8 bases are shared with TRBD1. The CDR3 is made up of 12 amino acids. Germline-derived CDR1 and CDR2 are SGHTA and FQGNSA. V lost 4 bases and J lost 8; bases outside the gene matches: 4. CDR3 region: CASSSDRVKQYF. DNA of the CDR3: TGTGCCAGCAGCTCGGACAGGGTTAAGCAGTACTTC.

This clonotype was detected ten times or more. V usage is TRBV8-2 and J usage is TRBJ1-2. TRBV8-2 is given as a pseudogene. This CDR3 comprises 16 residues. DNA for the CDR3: TGTGGCAGTGACCTTAGTGATAGCCGAAAGACCTATGGCTACACCTTC. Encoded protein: CGSDLSDSRKTYGYTF.

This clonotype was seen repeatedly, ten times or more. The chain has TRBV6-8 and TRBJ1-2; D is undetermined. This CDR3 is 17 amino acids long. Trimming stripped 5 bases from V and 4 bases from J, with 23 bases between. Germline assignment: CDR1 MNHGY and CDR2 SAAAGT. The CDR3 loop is CASSLEQRSRKTYGYTF. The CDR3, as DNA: TGTGCCAGCAGTCTAGAACAACGCTCTAGAAAGACCTATGGCTACACCTTC.

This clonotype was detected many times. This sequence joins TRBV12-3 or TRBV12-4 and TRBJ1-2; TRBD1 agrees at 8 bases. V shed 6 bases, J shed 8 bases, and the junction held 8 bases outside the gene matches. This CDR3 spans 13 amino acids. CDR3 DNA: TGTGCCAGCAGCCCTGCAGGGGGCCGGGGCTACACCTTC. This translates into CASSPAGGRGYTF.

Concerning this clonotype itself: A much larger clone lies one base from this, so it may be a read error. The CDR3 nucleotides are TGTGCCAGCAGCGACAGGCAGGACCAGCCCCAGCATTTT. Residues: CASSDRQDQPQHF. This chain joins TRBV28 and TRBJ1-5; perhaps TRBD1 as D (6 bases). V shed 6 bases and J shed 7 bases, with 13 bases lying between them. Germline-derived CDR1 and CDR2 are MDHEN and SYDVKM. CDR3 length equals 13 residues.

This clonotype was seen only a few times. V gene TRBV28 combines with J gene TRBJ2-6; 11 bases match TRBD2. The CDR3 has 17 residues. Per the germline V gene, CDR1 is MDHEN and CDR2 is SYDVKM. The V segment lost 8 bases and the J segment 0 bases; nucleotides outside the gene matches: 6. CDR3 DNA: TGTGCCAGCGGTCTGACTAGCGGGACCTCTGGGGCCAACGTCCTGACTTTC. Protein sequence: CASGLTSGTSGANVLTF.